This T cell receptor (beta chain) appears in the sequencing data of a study of regulatory T cells in long-lasting Graves disease. Germline CDR1 SGHTS, CDR2 YDEGEE. This CDR3 region has 15 residues. Trimming cost V 2 bases and J 0 bases, with 9 bases left between them. Study-wide results and limits: Patients with persistent disease shared 2,500 or so public clonotypes, outpacing the approximately 920 shared by new patients.

The time point denotes: newly diagnosed GD, antithyroid drugs for less than 3 months. Researchers made the TCR library from RNA that was extracted from PBMCs. The table lists this clonotype with many counts. Its antigen remains unidentified. TCR beta libraries were built with iRepertoire HTBI primers and Arm-PCR of CDR3 regions. TCRdb analysed the multiplex PCR reads with MiXCR anew, one entry per CDR3 protein. This sample has roughly 420,000 distinct CDR3 sequences, with 16% found just once. This sample also appeared in a second study, on T cells in Graves' hyperthyroidism and ophthalmopathy. From that paper: Diagnosis rested on symptoms, serum thyroxine and TRAb, thyroid ultrasound, and orbital computed tomography.

The receptor's source is a woman in her twenties or thirties with Graves disease. Source: peripheral blood mononuclear cells (PBMCs), taken at new diagnosis, from a patient treated with antithyroid drugs. The V gene is TRBV5-8, the J gene TRBJ2-1, with no clear D. CDR3 DNA: TGTGCCAGCAGCTTTCAGGTTAGCTCCTACAATGAGCAGTTCTTC. Its translation: CASSFQVSSYNEQFF.